The 30 T cell receptor beta chains reported below all come from one sample, sequenced in a study of OX40 agonist ivuxolimab in advanced cancers. The assay was immunoSEQ multiplex PCR, and TCRdb's table has in-frame clones only and misses some. Counted here are roughly 15,000 clones, 75% to 90% occurring once; the ten biggest clones make up approximately 20%. The sequences come from CD4+ or CD8+ T cells sorted from blood, collected in a trial of the OX40 agonist ivuxolimab. The receptors were gathered from an adult with an advanced solid tumor such as melanoma, head and neck, liver or kidney cancer.

V and J are TRBV6-5 and TRBJ2-1, with unresolved D. CDR3 length equals 13 residues. CDR1 is MNHEY, CDR2 SVGAGI, per germline. V was cut by 5 bases and J by 5 bases, with 10 bases left in between. The CDR3 spells CASSPLYDNEQFF. The CDR3, as DNA: TGTGCCAGCAGTCCCCTCTACGACAATGAGCAGTTCTTC.

The chain uses TRBV18 and TRBJ2-7; D is perhaps TRBD1 or TRBD2 (6 bases each). V was cut by 4 bases and J by 5 bases, with 21 bases left in between. There are 16 residues in the CDR3. Germline CDR1 is KGHSH and CDR2 is LQKENI. CDR3 in amino acids: CASSLAGWQGKNEQYF. The CDR3 DNA is TGTGCCAGCTCACTGGCGGGGTGGCAGGGGAAGAACGAGCAGTACTTC.

This chain links TRBV28 with TRBJ2-5; TRBD2 might be the D (5 bases). V was cut by 5 bases and J by 7 bases, with 11 bases left in between. There are 12 residues in the CDR3. Germline V CDR1 and CDR2: MDHEN, SYDVKM. The CDR3, as DNA: TGTGCCAGCAGTCCGCATCGGGGGACCCAGTACTTC. As protein: CASSPHRGTQYF.

The V call is TRBV6-5, the J call TRBJ1-3; no clear D gene. The CDR3 extends over 13 amino acids. Germline V CDR1 and CDR2: MNHEY, SVGAGI. With 7 bases removed from V and 0 bases from J, the gap between germline ends came to 7 bases. The DNA of the CDR3 is TGTGCCAGCACCCGGTCCTCTGGAAACACCATATATTTT. Its translation is CASTRSSGNTIYF.

V usage is TRBV10-3 and J usage is TRBJ2-3; 7 nucleotides match TRBD2. The CDR3 has 15 amino acids. Germline-derived CDR1 and CDR2 are ENHRY and SYGVKD. J gave up 3 bases and V 6 bases, and 9 bases lay outside the gene matches. The DNA of the CDR3 is TGTGCCATCAGGGAGGGGAGGGAGAGGACAGATACGCAGTATTTT. This encodes CAIREGRERTDTQYF.

V and J are TRBV28 and TRBJ2-7; 9 bases match TRBD1. CDR1 is MDHEN, CDR2 SYDVKM, per germline. The junction had 10 bases not matched to a gene; V was cut back by 5 bases and J by 5 bases. This CDR3 is 15 amino acids long. CDR3 region: CASSVPGQGKDEQYF. Here the CDR3 DNA reads TGTGCCAGCAGTGTACCGGGACAGGGAAAGGACGAGCAGTACTTC.

The chain uses TRBV5-4 and TRBJ1-1, with TRBD1 matching 8 bases. Trimming at V came to 4 bases and at J to 1 base, leaving 6 bases not matched to a gene. The CDR3 is made up of 15 amino acids. Germline V gene data show CDR1 as SGHNT and CDR2 as YYREEE (reference sequence). Here the CDR3 DNA reads TGTGCCAGCAGCCCGGATGGACAGGGGAACACTGAAGCTTTCTTT. Translated: CASSPDGQGNTEAFF.

The sample holds one count of this clone. The chain couples TRBV19 to TRBJ1-1; D unresolved. V was cut by 4 bases and J by 1 base, with 7 bases left in between. CDR1 is LNHDA, CDR2 SQIVND, per germline (reference sequence). CDR3 length equals 13 residues. CDR3 coding DNA: TGTGCCAGTAGTAGGACGGGGAACACTGAAGCTTTCTTT. Its translation: CASSRTGNTEAFF.

The chain employs TRBV4-2 and TRBJ2-1; TRBD2 might be the D (6 bases). The CDR3 loop spans 16 amino acids. Trimming removed 1 base at V and 10 bases at J, with 20 bases between. Germline assignment: CDR1 LGHNA and CDR2 YNFKEQ. CDR3 region: CASSQGSVGSGSEQFF. DNA of the CDR3: TGTGCCAGCAGCCAAGGTTCGGTCGGGAGCGGTTCCGAGCAGTTCTTC.

DNA of the CDR3: TGTGCCAGCAGTGAACCGTCCGGGGGAAGGCCCCAGCATTTT. This gives the protein CASSEPSGGRPQHF. V and J are TRBV6-1 and TRBJ1-5; TRBD1 is a possible D gene (5 bases). The CDR3 is 14 residues long. Germline V gives CDR1 MNHNS, CDR2 SASEGT. V was clipped by 2 bases and J by 9 bases, with 14 bases between them.

The rearrangement uses TRBV5-8 and TRBJ2-3; D unclear. Germline CDR1 and CDR2: SGHTS and YDEGEE. This CDR3 is built from 14 residues. V lost 4 bases to trimming and J lost 2 bases, with 11 bases between them. The CDR3 is CASSPPEYTDTQYF. CDR3 bases: TGTGCCAGCAGCCCCCCGGAGTACACAGATACGCAGTATTTT.

This clone was observed a single time. This rearrangement joins TRBV6-1 to TRBJ2-7, with D uncertain. The germline CDR1 and CDR2 sequences are MNHNS and SASEGT. V lost 7 bases, J lost 5 bases, and 15 bases lay in between. CDR3 length: 13 residues. This CDR3 reads CASNLQLEDEQYF. As DNA, the CDR3 is TGTGCCAGCAACCTACAGTTAGAGGACGAGCAGTACTTC.

The rearrangement joins TRBV11-3 to TRBJ2-3; D possibly corresponds to TRBD2 (5 bases). The CDR3 totals 13 residues. Looked up from germline, CDR1 is SGHNT and CDR2 is YENEEA. With 5 bases removed from V and 5 bases from J, the gap between germline ends came to 11 bases. DNA for the CDR3: TGTGCCAGCAGCCACGGGAACAGAGATACGCAGTATTTT. It yields the protein CASSHGNRDTQYF.

This clone appeared once. The chain employs TRBV13 and TRBJ2-7; D gene ambiguous. V was clipped by 7 bases and J by 7 bases, with 11 bases between them. Germline CDR1 reads PRHDT; CDR2 reads FYEKMQ (reference sequence). The CDR3 covers 11 residues. As DNA, the CDR3 is TGTGCCAGCACGTCTGGGGATGAGCAGTACTTC. This encodes CASTSGDEQYF.

The V call is TRBV7-2, the J call TRBJ2-1, with TRBD2 as a possible D gene (5 bases). The germline V gene has CDR1 SGHTA and CDR2 FQGNSA. The V and J ends lost 1 base and 8 bases respectively, with 15 bases between them. The CDR3 extends over 15 amino acids. The CDR3 DNA sequence: TGTGCCAGCAGCTTAGAAGGGAGCCATCAATATGAGCAGTTCTTC. This gives the protein CASSLEGSHQYEQFF.

This chain joins TRBV7-3 and TRBJ2-3; 11 bases line up with TRBD2. Germline V gene lookup returns CDR1 SGHTA and CDR2 FQGTGA. This CDR3 has 15 amino acids. V dropped 4 bases and J dropped 2; count of bases not matched to a gene: 2. The chain's CDR3 is CASSSLAGATDTQYF. CDR3 in DNA: TGTGCCAGCAGCTCACTAGCGGGGGCCACAGATACGCAGTATTTT.

This chain links TRBV7-3 with TRBJ2-4; D remains unclear. Trimming removed 5 bases from V and 0 bases from J, with 17 bases in between. Germline V gene data show CDR1 as SGHTA and CDR2 as FQGTGA. CDR3 length: 17 amino acids. Written as DNA, the CDR3 is TGTGCCAGCAGCCTAAATAGTCTGGATCTAGCCAAAAACATTCAGTACTTC. Translation gives CASSLNSLDLAKNIQYF.

The sample holds one count of this clone. The rearrangement uses TRBV7-3 and TRBJ1-1; 9 bases are a match to TRBD1. Germline assignment: CDR1 SGHTA and CDR2 FQGTGA. The CDR3 contains 16 residues. J was trimmed by 0 bases and V by 0 bases; bases with no gene match: 2. The CDR3 region has the DNA TGTGCCAGCAGCTTAACCGGACAGGGGATGAACACTGAAGCTTTCTTT. It encodes CASSLTGQGMNTEAFF.

The CDR3 DNA sequence: TGCGCCAGCAGCCGGGACCGCGGCTACGAGCAGTACTTC. It translates to CASSRDRGYEQYF. J is TRBJ2-7 and V is TRBV4-1, with D tentatively TRBD1 or TRBD2 (5 bases each). This CDR3 spans 13 amino acids. Germline values: CDR1 MGHRA, CDR2 YSYEKL. With 4 bases removed from V and 3 bases from J, the gap between germline ends came to 10 bases.

V is TRBV9 and J is TRBJ2-1; possibly TRBD2 for D (6 bases). The CDR3 has 15 residues. Germline V gene sequence: CDR1 SGDLS, CDR2 YYNGEE. Trimming took off 3 bases at V and 0 bases at J, with 10 bases between the two ends. The CDR3 sequence is CASSALGSSYNEQFF. CDR3 in DNA: TGTGCCAGCAGCGCGCTCGGGAGCTCCTACAATGAGCAGTTCTTC.

This clone appeared a single time. V and J are TRBV11-1 and TRBJ2-2, with 8 bases that match TRBD1. Germline V lookup: CDR1 SGHAT, CDR2 FQDESV (reference sequence). The CDR3 consists of 15 residues. The J segment lost 5 bases and the V segment lost 0 bases, leaving 2 bases of the junction unmatched. The CDR3 loop is CASSLANRGTGELFF. The CDR3 DNA reads TGTGCCAGCAGCTTAGCGAACAGGGGGACCGGGGAGCTGTTTTTT.

V gene TRBV7-9 combines with J gene TRBJ2-1; D gene unclear. This CDR3 region has 13 residues. The V end was cut by 3 bases, the J end by 9 bases, with 12 bases between. The V gene's germline CDR1 is SEHNR and CDR2 FQNEAQ (reference sequence). The CDR3, as DNA: TGTGCCAGCAGCTTTGTCCTACTGGGTGAGCAGTTCTTC. Translated, it gives CASSFVLLGEQFF.

This clone was observed a single time. The V call is TRBV6-5, the J call TRBJ2-2; D ambiguous. The CDR3 covers 11 residues. Germline loops: CDR1 MNHEY, CDR2 SVGAGI. The V end was cut by 7 bases, the J end by 7 bases, with 7 bases between. The CDR3 is CASNWVGELFF. The DNA for the CDR3 is TGTGCCAGCAATTGGGTCGGGGAGCTGTTTTTT.

The chain carries TRBV27 and TRBJ2-5; D not resolved. CDR1 is MNHEY and CDR2 is SMNVEV in the germline V gene (reference sequence). The V and J ends lost 5 bases and 2 bases respectively, with 9 bases between them. The CDR3 is 13 residues long. The CDR3 protein is CASSQGYQETQYF. The CDR3 bases are TGTGCCAGCAGTCAAGGATATCAAGAGACCCAGTACTTC.

The rearrangement uses TRBV19 and TRBJ2-1; 7 bases map to TRBD1. V shed 7 bases and J 2 bases; nucleotides not matched to a gene: 11. Germline loops: CDR1 LNHDA, CDR2 SQIVND (reference sequence). The CDR3 has 16 amino acids. This CDR3 reads CASKGTEGAAYNEQFF. DNA of the CDR3: TGTGCCAGTAAGGGAACCGAGGGGGCTGCCTACAATGAGCAGTTCTTC.

J is TRBJ1-2 and V is TRBV20-1; 9 bases map to TRBD1. Germline CDR1 is DFQATT and CDR2 is SNEGSKA (reference sequence). Germline trimming cut 6 bases from V and 10 bases from J; bases unmatched to any gene: 6. This CDR3 has 11 residues. This CDR3 reads CSAGQGLDYTF. The CDR3 coding sequence is TGCAGTGCGGGACAGGGTCTAGACTACACCTTC.

The chain combines TRBV19 with TRBJ2-5, with D unresolved. The V end was cut by 3 bases, the J end by 0 bases, with 11 bases between. Germline assignment: CDR1 LNHDA and CDR2 SQIVND (reference sequence). The CDR3 runs to 15 residues. This CDR3 is CASSMGLTYQETQYF. DNA of the CDR3: TGTGCCAGTAGTATGGGTCTGACGTACCAAGAGACCCAGTACTTC.

The chain has TRBV28 and TRBJ1-1; D gene unclear. Trimming left V 4 bases short and J 5 bases short, with 17 bases between. The V gene's germline CDR1 is MDHEN and CDR2 SYDVKM. The CDR3 sequence is 15 residues long. The CDR3 protein is CASSYSEGRRTEAFF. The CDR3 DNA sequence: TGTGCCAGCAGTTACTCCGAGGGAAGAAGAACTGAAGCTTTCTTT.

This clone came up a few times. The rearrangement uses TRBV19 and TRBJ2-7; D remains unclear. V was shortened by 9 bases and J by 0 bases, with 24 bases between the two germline ends. CDR3 length: 17 amino acids. The germline V gene encodes CDR1 LNHDA and CDR2 SQIVND (reference sequence). The CDR3 spells CASFPPGPDANSYEQYF. In DNA, the CDR3 is TGTGCCAGCTTTCCTCCTGGGCCGGACGCCAACTCCTACGAGCAGTACTTC.

This chain joins TRBV5-5 and TRBJ1-5, with 8 bases lining up with TRBD1. Germline CDR1 SGHKS, CDR2 YYEKEE (reference sequence). The CDR3 consists of 15 residues. V dropped 0 bases and J dropped 2; count of bases not matched to a gene: 1. CDR3 nucleotide sequence: TGTGCCAGCAGCTTGGGACAGGGGCGCAATCAGCCCCAGCATTTT. Amino acids: CASSLGQGRNQPQHF.